The source of this T cell receptor beta chain is a study of OX40 agonist ivuxolimab in advanced cancers. Notes on the study in general: The study observed clonal expansion of CD4+ and CD8+ blood T cells by week 6 at 0.1 to 3.0 mg/kg. On average, a greater number of expanded clones characterised CD8+ T cells relative to CD4+.

Using immunoSEQ multiplex PCR, the repertoire was profiled, and TCRdb retains in-frame clones only, with some absent. This table holds around 76,000 clones, approximately 91% found once. Trimming took off 2 bases at V and 2 bases at J, with 7 bases between the two ends. This CDR3 spans 13 amino acids. CDR1 is PRHDT and CDR2 is FYEKMQ in the germline V gene (reference sequence). On this clone itself: The target antigen is unknown.

Patients were ruled out by autoimmune disease history or systemic immunosuppression. Peripheral blood came from all dose cohorts at three timepoints. This clonotype originated in an adult with an advanced solid tumor such as melanoma, head and neck, liver or kidney cancer. The rearrangement uses TRBV13 and TRBJ2-7; D is unresolved. The source material was CD4+ or CD8+ T cells sorted from blood, sampled in a trial of the OX40 agonist ivuxolimab. The CDR3 nucleotides read TGTGCCAGCAGCTTACGGGCCACCTACGAGCAGTACTTC. Translated, it gives CASSLRATYEQYF.